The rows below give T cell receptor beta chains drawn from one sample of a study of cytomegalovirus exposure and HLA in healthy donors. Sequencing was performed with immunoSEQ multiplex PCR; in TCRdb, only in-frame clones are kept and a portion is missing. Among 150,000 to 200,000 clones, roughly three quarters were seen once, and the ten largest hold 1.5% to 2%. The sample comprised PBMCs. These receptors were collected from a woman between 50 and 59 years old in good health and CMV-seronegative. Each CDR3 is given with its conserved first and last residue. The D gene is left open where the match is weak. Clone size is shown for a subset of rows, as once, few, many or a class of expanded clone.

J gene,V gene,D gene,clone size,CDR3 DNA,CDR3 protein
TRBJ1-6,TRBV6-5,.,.,TGTGCCAGCAGTGCCAGGGATAATTCACCCCTCCACTTT,CASSARDNSPLHF
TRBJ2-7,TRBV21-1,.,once,TGTGCCAGCAGCAAAGCGCGGTACGAGCAGTACTTC,CASSKARYEQYF
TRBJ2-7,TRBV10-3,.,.,TGTGCCATCAGTGAGTCGCGCGGGGATGAGCAGTACTTC,CAISESRGDEQYF
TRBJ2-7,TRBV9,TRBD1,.,TGTGCCAGCAGCGTAGGGACAGGGGGCATCTACGAGCAGTACTTC,CASSVGTGGIYEQYF
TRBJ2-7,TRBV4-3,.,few,TGCGCCAGCAGCCAAGAGAGTAGCGTTGGCTACGAGCAGTACTTC,CASSQESSVGYEQYF
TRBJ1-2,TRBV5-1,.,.,TGCGCCAGCAGCTTGGTCGGGGACAAACCCGACTATGGCTACACCTTC,CASSLVGDKPDYGYTF
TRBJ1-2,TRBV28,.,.,TGTGCCAGCGGAGCTCCGAGGTCCACACGCTATGGCTACACCTTC,CASGAPRSTRYGYTF
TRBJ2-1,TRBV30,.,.,TGTGCCTGGAATGTACAGGCCGGTGAGCAGTTCTTC,CAWNVQAGEQFF
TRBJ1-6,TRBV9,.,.,TGTGCCAGCAGCGTAGGTAACAGGGATAATTCACCCCTCCACTTT,CASSVGNRDNSPLHF
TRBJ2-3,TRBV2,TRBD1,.,TGTGCCAGCAGAGAGGACAGGGCTAGCACAGATACGCAGTATTTT,CASREDRASTDTQYF
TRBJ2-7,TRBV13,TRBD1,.,TGTGCCAGCAGCTTATCCGGGACAGGGCGCCACGAGCAGTACTTC,CASSLSGTGRHEQYF
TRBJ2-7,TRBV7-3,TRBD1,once,TGTGCCAGCAGCCCCACAGGGGGTAACTACGAGCAGTACTTC,CASSPTGGNYEQYF
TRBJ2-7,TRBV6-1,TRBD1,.,TGTGCCAGCAGTGATATTAGGGACAGTCAGCCCTACGAGCAGTACTTC,CASSDIRDSQPYEQYF
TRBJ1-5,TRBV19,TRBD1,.,TGTGCCAGTAGTATCATGACAGGGATCAATAGCAATCAGCCCCAGCATTTT,CASSIMTGINSNQPQHF
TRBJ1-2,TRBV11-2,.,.,TGTGCCAGCAGTATAGGGGGAGCCTATGGCTACACCTTC,CASSIGGAYGYTF
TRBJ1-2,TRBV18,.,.,TGTGCCAGCTCACCCCAAGACCCTCGGGTCCGCGACTATGGCTACACCTTC,CASSPQDPRVRDYGYTF
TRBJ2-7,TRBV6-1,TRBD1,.,TGTGCCAGCAGTGGAGCCGGGACAGGATTATTCCCATTATACGAGCAGTACTTC,CASSGAGTGLFPLYEQYF
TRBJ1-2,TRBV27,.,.,TGTGCCAGCAGTTCATCCACCCCCCCGGGCCTAAGGGGCTATGGCTACACCTTC,CASSSSTPPGLRGYGYTF
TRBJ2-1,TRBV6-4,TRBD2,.,TGTGCCAGCAGTGCTAGCGGGAGCTCTGAGCAGTTCTTC,CASSASGSSEQFF
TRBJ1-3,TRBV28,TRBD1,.,TGTGCCAGCAGTTATAGGGACAGGGAGGGGAACACCATATATTTT,CASSYRDREGNTIYF
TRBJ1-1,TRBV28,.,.,TGTGCCAGCAGAGGGGCTTCGAACACTGAAGCTTTCTTT,CASRGASNTEAFF
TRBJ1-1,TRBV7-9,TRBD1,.,TGTGCCAGCGGCGAGGGGGCGGAAGCTTTCTTT,CASGEGAEAFF
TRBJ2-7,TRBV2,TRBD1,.,TGTGCCAGCAGTACGGGGACAGGGAGCTCCTACGAGCAGTACTTC,CASSTGTGSSYEQYF
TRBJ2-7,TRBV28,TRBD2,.,TGTGCCAGCACCGTTAGCGGGACCCCCTCCTACGAGCAGTACTTC,CASTVSGTPSYEQYF
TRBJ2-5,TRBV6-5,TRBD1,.,TGTGCCAGCAGTTCCCCGGACAGGGGGCTGGAGACCCAGTACTTC,CASSSPDRGLETQYF
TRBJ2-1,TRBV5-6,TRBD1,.,TGTGCCAGCAGCTTGGGACAGGGTTGGAATGAGCAGTTCTTC,CASSLGQGWNEQFF
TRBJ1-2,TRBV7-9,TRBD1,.,TGTGCCAGCAGCTTAGTAGGGGGACAGAACTATGGCTACACCTTC,CASSLVGGQNYGYTF
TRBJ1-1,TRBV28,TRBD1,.,TGTGCCAGCAGTCCCGGGACAGTTGAAGCTTTCTTT,CASSPGTVEAFF
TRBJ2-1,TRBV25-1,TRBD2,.,TGTGCCAGCAGTGCGACTAGCGGGAGGGCCGGGAATGAGCAGTTCTTC,CASSATSGRAGNEQFF
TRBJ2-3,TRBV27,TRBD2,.,TGTGCCAGCAGTTTATCCGGACTAGCTGGTACGCAGTATTTT,CASSLSGLAGTQYF
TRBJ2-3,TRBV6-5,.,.,TGTGCCAGCAGACGACATCTCACAGATACGCAGTATTTT,CASRRHLTDTQYF
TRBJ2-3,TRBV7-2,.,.,TGTGCCAGCAGCTCACAACTAGTCACAGATACGCAGTATTTT,CASSSQLVTDTQYF
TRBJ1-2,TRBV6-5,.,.,TGTGCCAGCAGTTACGCGGCGGCTAACTATGGCTACACCTTC,CASSYAAANYGYTF
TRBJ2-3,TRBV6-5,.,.,TGTGCCAGCAGTTATGGCGCGCCCTCTATGCGGGATACGCAGTATTTT,CASSYGAPSMRDTQYF